A selection of T cell receptor beta chains follows, all from one sample in a study of cytomegalovirus exposure and HLA in healthy donors. Only in-frame clones appear in the TCRdb table, and some are missing; sequencing was by immunoSEQ multiplex PCR. Of over 150,000 clones listed, approximately 82% were seen once; the top ten hold around 4.6%. The sample comprised PBMCs. The receptors stem from a male donor in good health and CMV-seronegative. The conserved cysteine and the conserved F or W are not part of the CDR3 here.

TRBV7-3	TRBJ2-1	ASSYYSGSVNEQF
TRBV5-1	TRBJ2-2	ASSLGYQRLNTGELF
TRBV6-5	TRBJ2-7	ASRSLGGEQY
TRBV7-9	TRBJ1-3	ASSLGPGQTGNTIY
TRBV27	TRBJ2-3	ASSFYSGTYTDTQY
TRBV6-4	TRBJ1-1	ASSAGTGGGKTEAF
TRBV6-5	TRBJ1-1	ASSYRGRGTEAF
TRBV6-6	TRBJ1-5	ASSQGLGNQPQH
TRBV19	TRBJ1-4	ASGPSGTGSEKLF
TRBV13	TRBJ2-3	ASSPGQGYTDTQY
TRBV19	TRBJ2-7	ASSISRQAYEQY
TRBV5-1	TRBJ1-2	ASSLASTGGGYT
TRBV7-2	TRBJ1-3	ASSWGGNSGNTIY
TRBV6-5	TRBJ2-6	AGSRQGSGANVLT
TRBV7-9	TRBJ2-7	ASSLGTAPYEQY
TRBV6-5	TRBJ2-3	ASSYSTSGTTDTQY
TRBV7-6	TRBJ2-1	ASSLGGPSFNEQF
TRBV27	TRBJ2-7	ASRGVSYEQY
TRBV4-2	TRBJ1-4	ASSQRSSTNEKLF
TRBV27	TRBJ1-2	ASSSPDRDHGYT
TRBV6-4	TRBJ2-6	ASSDGAGAGANVLT
TRBV5-4	TRBJ1-2	ASSHGQVEGYT
TRBV30	TRBJ1-3	AWSVLRVLY
TRBV19	TRBJ2-6	ASSTGPNVLT
TRBV6-5	TRBJ1-2	ASSYGEGSSYGYT
TRBV18	TRBJ1-3	ASSRTESSGNTIY
TRBV27	TRBJ1-1	ASFRGRATEAF
TRBV7-9	TRBJ1-2	ASSLGLLYGYT
TRBV6-4	TRBJ1-2	ASSSGRRDYGYT
TRBV5-6	TRBJ1-2	ASSLLLGHT
TRBV4-2	TRBJ2-1	ASSRPGQISYNEQF
TRBV5-1	.	ASSPAPTPTYEQY
TRBV23-1	TRBJ2-1	ASSQRGHHSYNEQF
TRBV2	TRBJ2-4	ASSEDRGGAGIQY
TRBV7-9	TRBJ2-5	ASSSLGGAQEY
TRBV9	TRBJ2-5	ASSVGVQDQETQY
TRBV7-8	TRBJ2-7	ASSVKYRGEQY
TRBV7-9	TRBJ1-1	ASSLIRDTEAF
TRBV27	TRBJ2-7	ASSLSAGTGGYEQY
TRBV27	TRBJ1-1	ASRTVVSGTANTEAF
TRBV10-3	TRBJ2-7	AISVEGRDEQY
TRBV4-3	TRBJ2-7	ASSRGHQSSYEQY
TRBV25-1	TRBJ1-6	ASSESRGSSPLH
TRBV6-4	TRBJ2-7	ASTPRLAGGYEQY
TRBV5-8	TRBJ2-5	ASSLVSGVGTQY
TRBV5-1	TRBJ2-5	ASSLADSQETQY
TRBV6-5	TRBJ1-1	ASSRPRRGEAF
TRBV7-9	TRBJ2-5	ASSLTSGRAGETQY
TRBV5-6	TRBJ1-1	ASGLSRGEAF
TRBV18	TRBJ1-1	ASSPQGAGMNTEAF
TRBV4-1	TRBJ1-6	ASSQDRLRDSNSPLY
TRBV6-5	TRBJ1-6	ASSRGGLYNSPLH
TRBV7-9	TRBJ1-5	ASSTGTGRGQPQH